Given below is one T cell receptor (beta chain) in context. The V gene's germline CDR1 is SGHRS and CDR2 YFSETQ. This CDR3 has 17 residues. The V gene lost 4 bases and the J gene lost 2 bases, with 18 bases spanning the gap. This entry is derived from a study of shared clonotypes between healthy human individuals. Measured with immunoSEQ multiplex PCR; TCRdb has only the in-frame clones, and not every one. Of 2 million to 2.5 million clones in the sample, 85% to 95% are singletons; the top ten hold approximately 0.4%. The chain uses TRBV5-1 and TRBJ2-2; D may be TRBD1 (6 bases). The receptor comes from a man younger than 35 in good health. Some clones in this sample may be carry-over from other donors' samples. Sequenced: naive CD4+ T cells from PBMCs. The subset was: CD45RA+ positively selected. CDR3 bases: TGCGCCAGCAGCCATCAACCACAGGGAACTAACACCGGGGAGCTGTTTTTT. Translated, it gives CASSHQPQGTNTGELFF.